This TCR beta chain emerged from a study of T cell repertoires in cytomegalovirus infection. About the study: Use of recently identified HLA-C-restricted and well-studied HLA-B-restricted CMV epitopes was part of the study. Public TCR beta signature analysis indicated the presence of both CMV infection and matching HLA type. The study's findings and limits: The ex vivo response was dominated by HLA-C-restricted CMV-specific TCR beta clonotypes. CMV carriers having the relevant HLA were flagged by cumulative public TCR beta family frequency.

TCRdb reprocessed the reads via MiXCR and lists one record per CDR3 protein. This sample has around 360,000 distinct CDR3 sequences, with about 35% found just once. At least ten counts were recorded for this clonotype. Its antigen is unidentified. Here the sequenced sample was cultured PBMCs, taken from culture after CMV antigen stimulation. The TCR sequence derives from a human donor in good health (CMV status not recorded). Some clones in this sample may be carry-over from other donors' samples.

The CDR3 reads CASSLRGGSIDNEQFF. CDR3 DNA: TGTGCCAGCAGCTTAAGGGGCGGGAGTATTGACAATGAGCAGTTCTTC. This chain links TRBV7-8 with TRBJ2-1; TRBD2 agrees at 7 bases. The CDR3 has 16 amino acids. The J segment lost 5 bases and the V segment lost 2 bases, leaving 9 bases of the junction unmatched. Germline lookup yields CDR1 SGHVS and CDR2 FQNEAQ.